Shown below are 20 T cell receptor beta chains from a single sample sequenced in a study of OX40 agonist ivuxolimab in advanced cancers. Sequenced by immunoSEQ multiplex PCR; TCRdb stores in-frame clones only, minus some. The profile covers approximately 89,000 clones, with roughly 85% appearing a single time and about 0.5% taken by the ten largest. The sequencing here drew on CD4+ or CD8+ T cells sorted from blood, taken in a trial of the OX40 agonist ivuxolimab. The receptors shown here come from an adult with an advanced solid tumor such as melanoma, head and neck, liver or kidney cancer.

The chain employs TRBV5-1 and TRBJ2-7; 9 positions match TRBD1. The length of the CDR3 is 14 residues. V gave up 4 bases and J gave up 3 bases; unmatched junction bases: 5. Germline V lookup: CDR1 SGHRS, CDR2 YFSETQ. The CDR3 region is CASSVLTGGYEQYF. CDR3 bases: TGCGCCAGCAGCGTACTGACAGGGGGCTACGAGCAGTACTTC.

This clone was recorded only once. The chain has TRBV9 and TRBJ2-1, with 9 nucleotides matching TRBD2. Germline V CDR1 and CDR2: SGDLS, YYNGEE. The CDR3 extends over 15 amino acids. The ends lost 4 bases at V and 8 bases at J; junction bases unmatched: 10. The CDR3 region has the DNA TGTGCCAGCAGCAAGCCTGGCGGGGGGGCAGATGAGCAGTTCTTC. It is translated as CASSKPGGGADEQFF.

The chain couples TRBV5-1 to TRBJ1-5, with D maybe TRBD1 (5 bases). Germline V gene sequence: CDR1 SGHRS, CDR2 YFSETQ. The CDR3 runs to 17 residues. V was pared by 0 bases and J by 6 bases, with 19 bases between. In nucleotides, the CDR3 is TGCGCCAGCAGCTTGGGAGATTCGTCTCGTGGGGGTCAGCCCCAGCATTTT. It translates to CASSLGDSSRGGQPQHF.

V is TRBV21-1 and J is TRBJ1-1; the listed D gene, TRBD1, was not tested against the DNA. TRBV21-1 is deemed a pseudogene. The CDR3 runs 15 residues. The CDR3 here is CASSKVKSEGAEAFF. As DNA, the CDR3 is TGTGCCAGCAGCAAAGTTAAGAGTGAGGGGGCTGAAGCTTTCTTT.

V is TRBV6-5 and J is TRBJ1-5; TRBD1 is a possible D gene (6 bases). There are 15 residues in the CDR3. Trimming removed 10 bases from V and 5 bases from J, with 21 bases in between. The germline V gene has CDR1 MNHEY and CDR2 SVGAGI. CDR3 in DNA: TGTGCCACCCAATCAAACAGGGCCCTCCATCAGCCCCAGCATTTT. Its protein product is CATQSNRALHQPQHF.

This clone is a singleton in its sample. This chain uses TRBV5-1 with TRBJ2-7, with D tentatively TRBD1 (6 bases). Germline assignment: CDR1 SGHRS and CDR2 YFSETQ. Trimming took off 0 bases at V and 2 bases at J, with 15 bases between the two ends. The CDR3 has 16 amino acids. The CDR3 DNA sequence: TGCGCCAGCAGCTTGGGGACTGTAGGGGGTCCCTACGAGCAGTACTTC. Translated, it gives CASSLGTVGGPYEQYF.

The table lists this clone with a few counts. The chain combines TRBV6-6 with TRBJ1-5; D is possibly TRBD1 (6 bases). V lost 4 bases to trimming and J lost 2 bases, with 9 bases between them. Germline CDR1 reads MNHNY; CDR2 reads SVGAGI (reference sequence). The CDR3 is 14 amino acids. DNA for the CDR3: TGTGCCAGCAGTTTACAGGGAGGCAATCAGCCCCAGCATTTT. This translates into CASSLQGGNQPQHF.

This clone was seen a handful of times. The chain is built from TRBV28 and TRBJ2-5, with a weak D call TRBD2 (6 bases). The V gene's germline CDR1 is MDHEN and CDR2 SYDVKM. V was clipped by 7 bases and J by 7 bases, with 22 bases between them. The CDR3 sequence is 15 residues long. Here the CDR3 DNA reads TGTGCCAGCAAATTGAAGTTAGGCGGGGTCGGGACCCAGTACTTC. Its protein product is CASKLKLGGVGTQYF. Based on the CDR3 plus reference TRBV28 and TRBJ2-5, the full variable domain is DVKVTQSSRYLVKRTGEKVFLECVQDMDHENMFWYRQDPGLGLRLIYFSYDVKMKEKGDIPEGYSVSREKKERFSLILESASTNQTSMYLCASKLKLGGVGTQYFGPGTRLLVL.

This sequence joins TRBV10-1 and TRBJ2-7; 9 positions match TRBD1. J was trimmed by 4 bases and V by 0 bases; bases with no gene match: 4. The CDR3 covers 15 residues. Germline lookup yields CDR1 WNHNN and CDR2 SYGVQD (reference sequence). The CDR3 here is CASSESVTGGYEQYF. The CDR3 nucleotides read TGCGCCAGCAGTGAGTCGGTGACAGGGGGGTACGAGCAGTACTTC.

This clone was recorded a few times. The rearrangement joins TRBV6-5 to TRBJ1-3; D unclear. Per germline, CDR1 MNHEY and CDR2 SVGAGI. The CDR3 sequence is 15 residues long. V gave up 6 bases and J gave up 1 base, with 13 bases separating them. Here the CDR3 DNA reads TGTGCCAGCAGCCGAGGCGGGGTATCTGGAAACACCATATATTTT. This encodes CASSRGGVSGNTIYF.

The J gene is TRBJ2-7, the V gene TRBV19; 7 bases are shared with TRBD1. The ends lost 3 bases at V and 5 bases at J; junction bases unmatched: 13. CDR1 LNHDA and CDR2 SQIVND come from the germline V gene (reference sequence). The CDR3 loop spans 16 amino acids. The CDR3 nucleotides are TGTGCCAGTAGTATTAGTCCGGGACAGACAGATCACGAGCAGTACTTC. This sequence encodes CASSISPGQTDHEQYF.

The gene calls are TRBV5-1 and TRBJ2-7, with TRBD2 matching 9 bases. Germline assignment: CDR1 SGHRS and CDR2 YFSETQ. V lost 0 bases, J lost 1 base, and 2 bases stayed unmatched. The CDR3 is 15 amino acids. The CDR3 nucleotides read TGCGCCAGCAGCTTGGTAGCGGGGGCATCCTACGAGCAGTACTTC. Amino acid sequence: CASSLVAGASYEQYF.

The V gene is TRBV2, the J gene TRBJ2-7, with D maybe TRBD2 (5 bases). V shed 6 bases and J shed 7 bases, with 10 bases lying between them. Germline loops: CDR1 SNHLY, CDR2 FYNNEI. This CDR3 contains 11 residues. CDR3 sequence (DNA): TGTGCCAGCAGACTAGTCAGGGAGCAGTACTTC. Its protein is CASRLVREQYF. The full variable domain, completed using reference TRBV2 and TRBJ2-7, is EPEVTQTPSHQVTQMGQEVILRCVPISNHLYFYWYRQILGQKVEFLVSFYNNEISEKSEIFDDQFSVERPDGSNFTLKIRSTKLEDSAMYFCASRLVREQYFGPGTRLTVT.

This clone was detected once. The chain has TRBV7-8 and TRBJ1-4; possibly TRBD1 for D (5 bases). This CDR3 spans 16 amino acids. Germline loops: CDR1 SGHVS, CDR2 FQNEAQ. Trimming took off 5 bases at V and 3 bases at J, with 16 bases between the two ends. Here the CDR3 reads CASSPFGGAANEKLFF. The CDR3, as DNA: TGTGCCAGCAGCCCTTTTGGAGGGGCAGCTAATGAAAAACTGTTTTTT.

V gene TRBV11-2 combines with J gene TRBJ2-5, with 14 bases matching TRBD2. Unmatched junction bases numbered 4, after V lost 5 bases and J lost 5 bases. The CDR3 length is 15 residues. Germline CDR1 SGHAT, CDR2 FQNNGV. The CDR3 region has the DNA TGTGCCAGCAGCCTCGGGACTAGCGGGGGTGAGACCCAGTACTTC. It yields the protein CASSLGTSGGETQYF.

The chain couples TRBV6-9 to TRBJ1-3; no definite D call. The germline V and J ends were trimmed by 6 bases and 3 bases, with 9 bases remaining between them. From germline, CDR1 is MNHGY and CDR2 SVAAGI. This CDR3 is built from 13 residues. CDR3 sequence: CASRPPGGNTIYF. The DNA for the CDR3 is TGTGCCAGCAGACCGCCCGGTGGAAACACCATATATTTT.

This chain uses TRBV2 with TRBJ2-7; TRBD1 might be the D (5 bases). CDR1 SNHLY and CDR2 FYNNEI come from the germline V gene. V was clipped by 5 bases and J by 0 bases, with 8 bases between them. This CDR3 is built from 13 residues. DNA of the CDR3: TGTGCCAGCAGTACAGGAAGCTCCTACGAGCAGTACTTC. Amino acids: CASSTGSSYEQYF. Looking up the rest from reference TRBV2 and TRBJ2-7 gives the full variable domain: EPEVTQTPSHQVTQMGQEVILRCVPISNHLYFYWYRQILGQKVEFLVSFYNNEISEKSEIFDDQFSVERPDGSNFTLKIRSTKLEDSAMYFCASSTGSSYEQYFGPGTRLTVT.

The V gene is TRBV5-4, the J gene TRBJ2-3; 8 bases map to TRBD2. V dropped 2 bases and J dropped 8; count of bases not matched to a gene: 10. The CDR3 sequence is 15 residues long. Germline V lookup: CDR1 SGHNT, CDR2 YYREEE (reference sequence). In nucleotides, the CDR3 is TGTGCCAGCAGCTTTGGGACTAGGGCTAAAGGTACGCAGTATTTT. Its translation: CASSFGTRAKGTQYF. Supplemented by reference TRBV5-4 and TRBJ2-3, the full variable domain reads ETGVTQSPTHLIKTRGQQVTLRCSSQSGHNTVSWYQQALGQGPQFIFQYYREEENGRGNFPPRFSGLQFPNYSSELNVNALELDDSALYLCASSFGTRAKGTQYFGPGTRLTVL.

The rearrangement links TRBV7-9 to TRBJ1-3, with 8 bases fitting TRBD1. The germline CDR1 and CDR2 sequences are SEHNR and FQNEAQ (reference sequence). V was pared by 5 bases and J by 8 bases, with 8 bases of the junction left unmatched. The CDR3 runs 14 residues. DNA of the CDR3: TGTGCCAGCAGCCAACCAGGGGGCGAGGACACCATATATTTT. Translated: CASSQPGGEDTIYF.

The rearrangement uses TRBV7-3 and TRBJ2-5; D unclear. There are 15 residues in the CDR3. Trimming took 2 bases from V and 7 from J, leaving 17 bases between them. The V gene's germline CDR1 is SGHTA and CDR2 FQGTGA. In DNA form, the CDR3 reads TGTGCCAGCAGCTTAGAGAGTGCCGTCGTGGGGACCCAGTACTTC. As protein: CASSLESAVVGTQYF.